This T cell receptor (beta chain) came from a study of blood T cell repertoires in COVID-19. Trimming cost V 0 bases and J 2 bases; bases outside gene matches: 7. Germline V gene lookup returns CDR1 SGHDT and CDR2 YYEEEE. This CDR3 spans 17 amino acids. The method was immunoSEQ multiplex PCR; TCRdb's version includes in-frame clones alone and lacks a portion of them. Altogether some 220,000 clones are present, just under 85% being singletons, with the ten largest covering roughly 4%. The specimen was peripheral blood. The chain uses TRBV5-6 and TRBJ2-5, with 10 bases fitting TRBD2. The sequence derives from a man aged 50-59 years with acute or convalescent COVID-19. CDR3 sequence (DNA): TGTGCCAGCAGCTTGGAAACTAGCGGGGCCATACAAGAGACCCAGTACTTC. The encoded protein is CASSLETSGAIQETQYF.